A selection of T cell receptor beta chains follows, all from one sample in a study of blood T cell repertoires in COVID-19. Libraries were prepared by immunoSEQ multiplex PCR; TCRdb keeps only in-frame clonotypes and omits some of them. The sample holds some 150,000 clones, roughly 87% seen once. Source material: peripheral blood. All receptors derive from a woman in her fifties or sixties who had recovered from COVID-19. Both conserved end residues are part of each CDR3. The order of the fields is J gene, D gene, clone size, V gene, CDR3 protein, CDR3 DNA. A D gene is named only where the DNA matches it firmly. Only part of the rows carry a size: once, few, many, or a class if the clone is expanded.

>TRBJ1-2|-|-|TRBV28
CASTPQGPYGYTF
TGTGCCAGCACCCCCCAGGGTCCCTATGGCTACACCTTC
>TRBJ2-1|TRBD1|-|TRBV6-1
CASSDQGQGASWGVNEQFF
TGTGCCAGCAGTGATCAGGGGCAGGGGGCCTCATGGGGTGTCAATGAGCAGTTCTTC
>TRBJ1-3|-|-|TRBV9
CASSVDRAGNTIYF
TGTGCCAGCAGCGTAGACAGGGCCGGAAACACCATATATTTT
>TRBJ2-3|-|-|TRBV6-2/TRBV6-3
CASSARTASTDTQYF
TGTGCCAGCAGTGCCAGGACAGCTAGCACAGATACGCAGTATTTT
>TRBJ1-2|TRBD1|-|TRBV9
CASSVDGQGAVGYTF
TGTGCCAGCAGCGTAGATGGGCAGGGGGCTGTTGGCTACACCTTC
>TRBJ2-3|-|-|TRBV14
CASSQGLTDTQYF
TGTGCCAGCAGCCAGGGACTCACAGATACGCAGTATTTT
>TRBJ1-2|TRBD1|-|TRBV5-4
CASRLDRGMYGYTF
TGTGCCAGCAGACTCGACAGGGGCATGTATGGCTACACCTTC
>TRBJ1-2|TRBD1|-|TRBV5-5
CASSLEGQIYGYTF
TGTGCCAGCAGCTTGGAGGGACAGATCTATGGCTACACCTTC
>TRBJ2-2|TRBD1|-|TRBV19
CASFPGGTDTGELFF
TGTGCCAGTTTCCCAGGGGGCACGGACACCGGGGAGCTGTTTTTT
>TRBJ2-3|TRBD1|medium-sized|TRBV4-2
CASSQDSGGADTQYF
TGTGCCAGCAGCCAAGACTCAGGGGGCGCAGATACGCAGTATTTT
>TRBJ2-7|-|-|TRBV2
CAGGMPGGSEQYF
TGTGCCGGGGGGATGCCAGGGGGTAGCGAGCAGTACTTC
>TRBJ1-1|TRBD1|-|TRBV28
CASTPYWDSDGNTEAFF
TGTGCCAGCACCCCATATTGGGACAGCGATGGGAACACTGAAGCTTTCTTT
>TRBJ2-1|TRBD2|-|TRBV5-1
CASSPGEAGGPNEQFF
TGCGCCAGCAGCCCCGGGGAGGCGGGGGGGCCCAATGAGCAGTTCTTC
>TRBJ1-1|-|-|TRBV5-8
CASSLPGLVQAGAFF
TGTGCCAGCAGCTTGCCAGGATTGGTTCAGGCTGGAGCTTTCTTT
>TRBJ1-2|-|-|TRBV7-9
CASSRDTGNYGYTF
TGTGCCAGCAGCCGTGATACAGGGAACTATGGCTACACCTTC
>TRBJ2-5|-|-|TRBV5-1
CASSLAVGLGETQYF
TGCGCCAGCAGCTTGGCTGTGGGGCTGGGGGAGACCCAGTACTTC
>TRBJ1-1|TRBD1|-|TRBV5-4
CASSYRGSNTEAFF
TGTGCCAGCAGCTACAGGGGCTCGAACACTGAAGCTTTCTTT
>TRBJ1-6|-|-|TRBV5-1
CASSLSAGRNSPLHF
TGCGCCAGCAGCTTGTCAGCAGGAAGAAATTCACCCCTCCACTTT
>TRBJ1-3|TRBD1|-|TRBV6-2/TRBV6-3
CASSYDLGQISGNTIYF
TGTGCCAGCAGTTACGACTTGGGACAGATCTCTGGAAACACCATATATTTT
>TRBJ2-3|TRBD1|-|TRBV6-5
CASSPRQGGTDTQYF
TGTGCCAGCAGTCCCCGACAGGGGGGCACAGATACGCAGTATTTT
>TRBJ1-2|-|-|TRBV10-2
CASSGSGALYGYTF
TGCGCCAGCAGTGGGTCGGGGGCTCTCTATGGCTACACCTTC
>TRBJ1-5|-|-|TRBV28
CASSLFGQGEHF
TGTGCCAGCAGTTTATTCGGGCAGGGCGAGCATTTT
>TRBJ2-2|-|-|TRBV10-3
CAITQDSSTGELFF
TGTGCCATCACCCAGGACAGTTCCACCGGGGAGCTGTTTTTT
>TRBJ1-4|-|-|TRBV7-9
CASSSDMNEKLFF
TGTGCCAGCAGCTCAGACATGAATGAAAAACTGTTTTTT
>TRBJ2-5|TRBD1|-|TRBV5-1
CASSPGQGYQETQYF
TGCGCCAGCAGCCCTGGACAGGGGTATCAAGAGACCCAGTACTTC
>TRBJ2-3|-|-|TRBV19
CASSIVPMGGGTDTQYF
TGTGCCAGTAGTATAGTCCCCATGGGGGGAGGCACAGATACGCAGTATTTT
>TRBJ2-5|-|once|TRBV7-5
CVTYAADRGVPVQETQYF
TGTGTCACCTACGCGGCGGACAGGGGGGTACCCGTCCAAGAGACCCAGTACTTC
>TRBJ2-2|-|-|TRBV28
CASRYRAGELFF
TGTGCCAGCAGATACAGGGCCGGGGAGCTGTTTTTT
>TRBJ1-1|TRBD1|-|TRBV5-1
CASSYQGALDNTEAFF
TGCGCCAGCAGCTACCAGGGGGCACTTGATAACACTGAAGCTTTCTTT